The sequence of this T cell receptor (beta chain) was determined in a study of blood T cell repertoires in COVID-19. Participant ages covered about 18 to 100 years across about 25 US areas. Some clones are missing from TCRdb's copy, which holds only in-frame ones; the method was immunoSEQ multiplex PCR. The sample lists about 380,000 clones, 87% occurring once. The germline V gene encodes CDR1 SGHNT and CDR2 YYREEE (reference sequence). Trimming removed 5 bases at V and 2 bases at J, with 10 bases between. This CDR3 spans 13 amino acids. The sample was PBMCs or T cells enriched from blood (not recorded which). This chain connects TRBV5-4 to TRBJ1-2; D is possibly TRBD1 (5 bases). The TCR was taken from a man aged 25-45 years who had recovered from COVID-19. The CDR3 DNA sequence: TGTGCCAGCAGTATTGACAGCAACTATGGCTACACCTTC. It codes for CASSIDSNYGYTF. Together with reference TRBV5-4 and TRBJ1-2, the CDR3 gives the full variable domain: ETGVTQSPTHLIKTRGQQVTLRCSSQSGHNTVSWYQQALGQGPQFIFQYYREEENGRGNFPPRFSGLQFPNYSSELNVNALELDDSALYLCASSIDSNYGYTFGSGTRLTVV.